This T cell receptor (beta chain) is drawn from a study of T cell responses to AZD1222 COVID-19 vaccine (dated by TCRdb to the early 2020s). Looking at the study overall: AZD1222 recipients with second doses at about 4 weeks or about 12 weeks were pooled, because spike-specific TCR depth and breadth did not differ between schedules. A total of more than 230 trial participants underwent TCR sequencing, of whom about 200 had received two doses of AZD1222 and approximately 26 had received two doses of the MenACWY control vaccine. Trial participants were enrolled by age into 18-55, 56-69 and 70-plus year subgroups, with approximately 160, 26 and 62 TCR-sequenced participants respectively. Beyond this particular receptor, the publication reports: Conclusions about previously exposed vaccinees are limited because only a handful of AZD1222 recipients were SARS-CoV-2 seropositive at baseline. CD4 TCRs associated with the vaccine covered the entire spike protein, and the dominant responses were in regions 160-218 and 743-854. Reportedly, close to half of the unique spike-specific TCRs recognized epitopes lying outside the regions that are mutated in the B.1.351 and B.1.1.7 variants. After two AZD1222 doses, spike-specific TCR breadth and depth were significantly higher than at day 0 and than in MenACWY recipients. Participants were mostly white British, with more females than males. The authors suggested clonal diversity may have been underestimated. In the small 56-69-year group, the increase in depth fell short of significance, most likely because of low power. Because no samples from the day 14 peak response were available, repertoires could be characterized only after the peak T cell response.

What the time point label conveys for this sample: baseline before first vaccination. Vaccinee samples came from UK trials COV001 and COV002, including a single-blind randomized controlled phase 2/3 trial of AZD1222 (ChAdOx1 nCoV-19) in healthy adults. Trial participant PBMC samples were collected at day 0 and day 28 after the second dose for TCRbeta chain sequencing. From V the trimming removes 4 bases and from J it removes 6 bases, while the gene matches leave 1 base of the junction unaccounted for. From the cysteine through the phenylalanine, the CDR3 covers 13 amino acids. The retained sequence is limited to the CDR3, 39 bases, with the frame set at the first base. The germline V gene supplies CDR1 SGHTA and CDR2 FQGNSA. Points on this clone: Its recognized antigen is unknown. No much larger clonotype is one base removed from it; base qualities were not supplied.

The CDR3 regions of human TCRbeta chains were analyzed by immunosequencing. Per the source publication's procedure: Repertoire TCRs were checked for matches against a reference library of SARS-CoV-2-specific TCRs that had been generated using the MIRA antigen-specificity platform. Breadth meant the fraction of unique TCRs that were SARS-CoV-2-associated, whereas depth meant the fraction of total T cells that were SARS-CoV-2-associated. Using the MIRA data, each spike-specific TCR was assigned both to the spike region to which the TCR was reactive and to a CD4 or CD8 class. Log10-transformed breadth and depth values were compared by one-way ANOVA with Sidak's multiple comparisons tests. What TCRdb holds here is the immuneACCESS table cut down to in-frame rearrangements. Part of the clones is not present; checked against another copy, under half of the missing clones reflect an unresolved V gene, and the others are unexplained. D and trimming were read from the DNA, whereas the V and J calls and clone size are those reported in that table. This sample holds over 90,000 clones; roughly 84% were observed only once. The ten most abundant clones make up about 17% of the sample.

The rearranged segments are TRBV7-2 and TRBJ2-1; 9 bases in the middle match TRBD1. The specimen comprised peripheral blood, sampled on day 0 of AZD1222 vaccination. The TCR originated in an adult in good health. The bases are TGTGCCAGCAGCTCGGGACAGGGCAATGAGCAGTTCTTC. Protein translation: CASSSGQGNEQFF.